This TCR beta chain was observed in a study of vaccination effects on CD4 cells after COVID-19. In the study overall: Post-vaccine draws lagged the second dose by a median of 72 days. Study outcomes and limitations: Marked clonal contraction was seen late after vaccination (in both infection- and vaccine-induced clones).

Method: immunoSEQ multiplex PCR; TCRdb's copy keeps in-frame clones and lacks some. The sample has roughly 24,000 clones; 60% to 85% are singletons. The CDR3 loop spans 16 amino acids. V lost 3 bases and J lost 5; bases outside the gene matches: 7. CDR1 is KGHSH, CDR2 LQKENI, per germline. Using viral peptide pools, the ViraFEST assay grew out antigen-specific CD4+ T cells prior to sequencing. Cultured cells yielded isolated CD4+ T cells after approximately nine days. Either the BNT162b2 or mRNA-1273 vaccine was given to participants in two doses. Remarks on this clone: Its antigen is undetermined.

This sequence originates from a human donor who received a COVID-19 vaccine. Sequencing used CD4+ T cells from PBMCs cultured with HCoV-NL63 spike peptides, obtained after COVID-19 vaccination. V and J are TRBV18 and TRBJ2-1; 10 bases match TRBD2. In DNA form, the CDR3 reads TGTGCCAGCTCACCCGACGGACTAGCGGTCGACAATGAGCAGTTCTTC. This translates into CASSPDGLAVDNEQFF.